This TCR beta chain was sequenced in a study of blood T cell repertoires in COVID-19. Turning to the study itself: The United States, Italy and Spain supplied acute and convalescent COVID-19 samples. Sources were T cells, B-cell-depleted T cells, or PBMCs; the material itself was cDNA or gDNA.

This CDR3 is 14 amino acids long. Per the germline V gene, CDR1 is SGHTA and CDR2 is FQGTGA. V shed 5 bases and J 8 bases; nucleotides not matched to a gene: 8. Per the study methods: Amplifying reference gene primers gave estimates of nucleated cell counts. Some clones are missing from TCRdb's copy, which holds only in-frame ones; the method was immunoSEQ multiplex PCR. V, J and clone size reflect that table, while D and trimming were determined from the DNA. This table has about 220,000 clones, about 90% appearing once. The sample consisted of peripheral blood. This rearrangement joins TRBV7-3 to TRBJ2-1, with 8 bases identical to TRBD2. The TCR sequence derives from a man in his forties with active or convalescent COVID-19. The CDR3 loop is CASSPGGRGDEQFF. The CDR3 nucleotides read TGTGCCAGCAGCCCGGGAGGGAGGGGAGATGAGCAGTTCTTC.